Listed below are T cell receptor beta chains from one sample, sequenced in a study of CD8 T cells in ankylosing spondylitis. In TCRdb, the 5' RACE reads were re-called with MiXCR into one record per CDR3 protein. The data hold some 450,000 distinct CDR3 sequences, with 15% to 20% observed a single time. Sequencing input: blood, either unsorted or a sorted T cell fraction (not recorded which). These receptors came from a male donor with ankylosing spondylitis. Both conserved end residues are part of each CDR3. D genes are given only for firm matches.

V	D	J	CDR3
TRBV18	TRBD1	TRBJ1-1	CASSQQGGRVMAEAFF
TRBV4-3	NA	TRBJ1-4	CASSQRDGATNEKLFF
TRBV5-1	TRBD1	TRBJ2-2	CASSLGQGMAGELFF
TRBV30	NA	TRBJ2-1	CAWRELTGSYNEQFF
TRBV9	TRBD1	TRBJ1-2	CASREPDRDRYTF
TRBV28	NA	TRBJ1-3	CASKRVDRILSGNTIYF
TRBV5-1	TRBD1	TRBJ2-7	CASSFQGEYEQYF
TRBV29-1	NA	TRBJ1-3	CSVHLGNTIYF
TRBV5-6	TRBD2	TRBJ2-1	CASSPRLTSGRRGEQFF
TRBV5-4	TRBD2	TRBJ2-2	CASSLPTPGRDTGELFF
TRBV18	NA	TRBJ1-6	CASSPTRSVPLHF
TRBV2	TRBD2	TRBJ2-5	CASSGGLAALQETQYF
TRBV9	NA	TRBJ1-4	CASSVDGEKLFF
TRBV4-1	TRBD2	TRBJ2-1	CASSQVAGGSYNEQFF
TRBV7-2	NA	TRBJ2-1	CASSTPWGNEQFF
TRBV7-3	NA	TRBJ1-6	CASSLTAQRDSPLHF
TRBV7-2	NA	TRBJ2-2	CASSPFNGELFF
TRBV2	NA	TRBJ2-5	CASSEAGWYQETQYF
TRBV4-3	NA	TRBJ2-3	CASSQDAVATDTQYF
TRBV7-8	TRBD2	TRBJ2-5	CASSPSGRTYDGTQYF
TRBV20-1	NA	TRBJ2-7	CSARVGAEQYF
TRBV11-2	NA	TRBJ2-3	CASSSRNLAGDTQYF
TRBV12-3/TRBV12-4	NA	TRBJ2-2	CASSLVQENTGELFF
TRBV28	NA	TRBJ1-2	CASSPSTPIYGYTF
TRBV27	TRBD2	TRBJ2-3	CASTSLGSGTDTQYF
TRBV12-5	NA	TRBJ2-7	CASGFYPGLLKGHEQYF
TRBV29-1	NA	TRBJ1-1	CSGRLGNTEAFF
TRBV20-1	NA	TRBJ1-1	CSARVTGTSTEAFF
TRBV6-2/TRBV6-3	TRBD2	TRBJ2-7	CASSYHAAGGQYEQYF
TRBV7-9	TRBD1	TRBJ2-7	CASSHDRAGDEQYF
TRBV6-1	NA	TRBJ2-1	CASSARRSWPYNEQFF
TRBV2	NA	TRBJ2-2	CASSRDFKGTGELFF
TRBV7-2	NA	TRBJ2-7	CASNVTPYEQYF
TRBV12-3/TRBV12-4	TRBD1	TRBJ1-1	CASTSTGGHTEAFF
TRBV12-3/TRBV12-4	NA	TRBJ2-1	CASSPGLNGEFF
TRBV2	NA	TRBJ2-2	CASGHRGGELFF
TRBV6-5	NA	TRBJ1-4	CASSNPLAGRVKEKLFF
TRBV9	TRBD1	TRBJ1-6	CASSSRGEGAPLHF
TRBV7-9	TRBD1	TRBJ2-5	CASSTWTGLRTQYF
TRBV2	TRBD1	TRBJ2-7	CASSTANRGSYEQYF
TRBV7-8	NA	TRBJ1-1	CASSLEAGAVNTEAFF
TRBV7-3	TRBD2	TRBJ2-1	CASSFGGGGNEQFF
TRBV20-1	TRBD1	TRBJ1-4	CSALDRDGWEKLFF
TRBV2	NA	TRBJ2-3	CASSSNRGGNTQYF
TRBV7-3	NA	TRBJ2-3	CASSLIQGDTQYF
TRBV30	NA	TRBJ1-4	CAWSVRGLGEKLFF
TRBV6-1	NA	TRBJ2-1	CASSSYWSGRNEQFF
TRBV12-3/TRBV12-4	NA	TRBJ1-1	CASSSGDRAFF
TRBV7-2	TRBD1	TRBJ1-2	CASSASGTGEGYGYTF
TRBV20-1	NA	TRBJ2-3	CSAPAQGAWLAGSTDTQYF